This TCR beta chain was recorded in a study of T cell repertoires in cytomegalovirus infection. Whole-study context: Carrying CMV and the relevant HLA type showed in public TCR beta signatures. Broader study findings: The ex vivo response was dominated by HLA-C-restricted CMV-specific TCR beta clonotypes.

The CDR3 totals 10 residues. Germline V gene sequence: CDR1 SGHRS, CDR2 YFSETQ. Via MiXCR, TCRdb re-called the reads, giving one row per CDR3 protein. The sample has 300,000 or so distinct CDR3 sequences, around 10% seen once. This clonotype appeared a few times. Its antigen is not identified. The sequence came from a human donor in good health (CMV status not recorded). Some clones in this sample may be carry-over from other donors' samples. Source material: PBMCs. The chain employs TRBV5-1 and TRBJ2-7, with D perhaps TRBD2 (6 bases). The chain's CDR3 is CPRRGNEQYF. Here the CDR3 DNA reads TGCCCGCGTCGGGGGAACGAGCAGTACTTC.